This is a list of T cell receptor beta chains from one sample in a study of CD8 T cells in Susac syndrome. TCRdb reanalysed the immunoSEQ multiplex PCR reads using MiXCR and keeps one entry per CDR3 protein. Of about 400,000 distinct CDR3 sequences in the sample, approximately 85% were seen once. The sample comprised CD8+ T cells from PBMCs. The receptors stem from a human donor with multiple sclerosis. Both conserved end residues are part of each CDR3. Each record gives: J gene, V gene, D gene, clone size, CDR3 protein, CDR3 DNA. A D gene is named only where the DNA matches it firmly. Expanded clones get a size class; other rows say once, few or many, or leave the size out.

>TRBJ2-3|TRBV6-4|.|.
CASSESGTTDTQYF
TGTGCCAGCAGTGAGTCGGGGACCACAGATACGCAGTATTTT
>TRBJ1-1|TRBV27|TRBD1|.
CASRAQGGRPEAFF
TGTGCCAGCAGGGCGCAGGGGGGCAGACCTGAAGCTTTCTTT
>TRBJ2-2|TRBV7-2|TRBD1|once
CASSFPRDRVNTGELFF
TGTGCCAGCAGCTTCCCCCGGGACAGGGTCAACACCGGGGAGCTGTTTTTT
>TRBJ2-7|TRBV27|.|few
CASSFRQDHYEQYF
TGTGCCAGCAGTTTCCGACAGGATCACTACGAGCAGTACTTC
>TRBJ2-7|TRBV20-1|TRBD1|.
CSARGQVYSYEQYF
TGCAGTGCTAGGGGACAGGTTTACTCTTACGAGCAGTACTTC
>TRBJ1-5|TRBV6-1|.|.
CAIRMGGRINQPQHF
TGTGCCATACGGATGGGAGGGCGAATTAATCAGCCCCAGCATTTT
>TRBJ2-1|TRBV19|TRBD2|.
CASRDSSGGDNEQFF
TGTGCCAGTAGGGACTCTAGCGGGGGAGACAATGAGCAGTTCTTC
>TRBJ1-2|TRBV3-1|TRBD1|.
CASSPPGQGLSNYGYTF
TGTGCCAGCAGCCCCCCGGGACAGGGGTTATCTAACTATGGCTACACCTTC
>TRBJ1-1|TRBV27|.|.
CASSLDRAWNTEAFF
TGTGCCAGCAGTTTAGACCGCGCGTGGAACACTGAAGCTTTCTTT
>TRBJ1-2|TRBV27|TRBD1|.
CASARQGPYGYTF
TGTGCCAGCGCAAGACAGGGCCCCTATGGCTACACCTTC
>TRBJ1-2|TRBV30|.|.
CAWSVAGSDGYTF
TGTGCCTGGAGTGTAGCGGGCAGCGACGGCTACACCTTC
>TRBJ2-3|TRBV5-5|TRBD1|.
CASSLAQGTDTQYF
TGTGCCAGCAGCTTGGCACAGGGGACAGATACGCAGTATTTT
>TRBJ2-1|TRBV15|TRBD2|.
CATSSDRLTSGEQFF
TGTGCCACCAGCAGCGATAGACTGACTAGCGGAGAGCAGTTCTTC
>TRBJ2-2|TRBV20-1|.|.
CSARQGLITGELFF
TGCAGTGCTAGACAGGGACTGATAACCGGGGAGCTGTTTTTT
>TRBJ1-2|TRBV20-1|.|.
CSARSGAGMDYGYTF
TGCAGTGCTAGAAGTGGCGCAGGGATGGACTATGGCTACACCTTC
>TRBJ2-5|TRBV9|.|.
CASSPWTEGQETQYF
TGTGCCAGCAGCCCCTGGACAGAAGGCCAAGAGACCCAGTACTTC
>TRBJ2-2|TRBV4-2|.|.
CASSQEGNEGGELFF
TGTGCCAGCAGCCAAGAGGGCAATGAGGGCGGGGAGCTGTTTTTT
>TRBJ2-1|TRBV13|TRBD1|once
CASSPGTGGLSYNEQFF
TGTGCCAGCAGCCCAGGGACAGGGGGTTTATCCTACAATGAGCAGTTCTTC
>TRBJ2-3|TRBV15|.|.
CATSRGHYTDTQYF
TGTGCCACCAGCAGGGGACATTACACAGATACGCAGTATTTT
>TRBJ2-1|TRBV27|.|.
CASSGGGGEQFF
TGTGCCAGCAGTGGGGGAGGAGGCGAGCAGTTCTTC
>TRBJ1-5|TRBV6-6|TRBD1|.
CASSYLKDRDQPQHF
TGTGCCAGCAGTTACTTAAAAGACAGGGATCAGCCCCAGCATTTT
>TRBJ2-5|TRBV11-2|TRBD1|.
CASSLDRGQETQYF
TGTGCCAGCAGCTTGGACAGGGGACAAGAGACCCAGTACTTC
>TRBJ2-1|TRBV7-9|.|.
CASSRGTGFYNEQFF
TGTGCCAGCAGCCGAGGCACAGGGTTCTACAATGAGCAGTTCTTC